This TCR beta chain was sequenced for a study of T-cell memory formation after mild COVID-19. V lost 5 bases to trimming and J lost 7 bases, with 12 bases between them. The CDR3 has 13 residues. Germline CDR1 SEHNR, CDR2 FQNEAQ (reference sequence). MiXCR, applied by TCRdb to the 5' RACE reads, yields one record per CDR3 protein. The profile shows 450,000 to 650,000 distinct CDR3 sequences, about a fifth of them singletons. This clonotype was observed a few times. This TCR derives from an adult woman who had mild COVID-19 (a few samples of this study predate the infection). Cell type and time point are not known. This chain joins TRBV7-9 and TRBJ2-1; the D is unclear. Sequencing used PBMCs or a T cell subset sorted from them (not recorded which). The CDR3 spells CASSPTPRNEQFF. The CDR3 bases are TGTGCCAGCAGCCCCACCCCCCGTAATGAGCAGTTCTTC.